A selection of T cell receptor beta chains follows, all from one sample in a study of CD8+ T cells in alopecia areata. TCRdb's table, derived via immunoSEQ multiplex PCR, lists solely in-frame clones and lacks some. The data contain 150,000 to 200,000 clones, 50% to 75% of them singletons. The sample in question was CD4+ T cells sorted from blood, obtained at approximately week 56, from a patient treated with tofacitinib. All receptors derive from a human donor with alopecia areata. Each CDR3 is given with its conserved first and last residue. D genes are given only for firm matches. Size values are once, few and many counts, or a class for expanded clones, and some rows have none.

length,V,D,size,J,CDR3,DNA
15,TRBV5-1,NA,NA,TRBJ2-2,CASSLGQKNTGELFF,TGCGCCAGCAGCTTGGGACAGAAGAACACCGGGGAGCTGTTTTTT
14,TRBV5-1,NA,few,TRBJ2-5,CASSPGTAQETQYF,TGCGCCAGCAGCCCTGGGACCGCTCAAGAGACCCAGTACTTC
13,TRBV7-2,NA,NA,TRBJ1-5,CASSLEGDQPQHF,TGTGCCAGCAGCTTAGAAGGAGATCAGCCCCAGCATTTT
13,TRBV6-5,TRBD1,few,TRBJ2-5,CASSKGARETQYF,TGTGCCAGCAGTAAGGGGGCTCGGGAGACCCAGTACTTC
15,TRBV5-6,TRBD1,NA,TRBJ2-7,CASSLPGQGAYEQYF,TGTGCCAGCAGCCTCCCGGGACAGGGGGCCTACGAGCAGTACTTC
12,TRBV6-1,NA,NA,TRBJ1-1,CASSEGKGEAFF,TGTGCCAGCAGTGAAGGTAAGGGGGAAGCTTTCTTT
12,TRBV29-1,NA,few,TRBJ1-1,CSVRGLGTEAFF,TGCAGCGTGCGGGGACTCGGGACTGAAGCTTTCTTT
16,TRBV4-2,TRBD1,NA,TRBJ2-7,CASSQDGSGQGYEQYF,TGTGCCAGCAGCCAAGATGGCTCGGGACAGGGATACGAGCAGTACTTC
14,TRBV16,TRBD1,few,TRBJ2-7,CASSQDRVSYEQYF,TGTGCCAGCAGCCAGGACAGGGTCTCCTACGAGCAGTACTTC
14,TRBV4-2,NA,few,TRBJ1-1,CASSQDLGRAEAFF,TGTGCCAGCAGCCAAGATTTGGGGCGCGCTGAAGCTTTCTTT
13,TRBV7-9,NA,few,TRBJ2-7,CASTPSAGYEQYF,TGTGCCAGCACCCCTAGCGCGGGCTACGAGCAGTACTTC
15,TRBV6-1,NA,few,TRBJ2-5,CASTGQKHPSETQYF,TGTGCCAGCACAGGACAGAAGCATCCGTCGGAGACCCAGTACTTC
11,TRBV20-1,NA,NA,TRBJ2-3,CSALALDTQYF,TGCAGTGCCCTTGCTCTCGATACGCAGTATTTT
13,TRBV7-2,NA,NA,TRBJ1-2,CASSFQSNAGYTF,TGTGCCAGCAGCTTCCAAAGTAATGCTGGCTACACCTTC
15,TRBV18,TRBD2,NA,TRBJ2-7,CASSVTSGLAYEQYF,TGTGCCAGCTCAGTCACTAGCGGCTTAGCCTACGAGCAGTACTTC
12,TRBV29-1,NA,NA,TRBJ2-7,CSARSRGYEQYF,TGCAGCGCCCGTAGCCGTGGGTACGAGCAGTACTTC
14,TRBV5-1,NA,NA,TRBJ2-6,CASSRDTGANVLTF,TGCGCCAGCAGCAGGGACACTGGGGCCAACGTCCTGACTTTC
15,TRBV2,TRBD1,once,TRBJ2-1,CASSVGQGSYNEQFF,TGTGCCAGCAGTGTGGGACAGGGATCCTACAATGAGCAGTTCTTC
16,TRBV5-1,NA,few,TRBJ2-5,CASSLEGRKEEETQYF,TGCGCCAGCAGCTTGGAGGGCAGGAAGGAAGAAGAGACCCAGTACTTC
14,TRBV5-1,NA,NA,TRBJ2-5,CASSPSGAEETQYF,TGCGCCAGCAGCCCCTCCGGGGCGGAAGAGACCCAGTACTTC
16,TRBV4-1,TRBD2,once,TRBJ2-5,CASSHLAGQLQETQYF,TGCGCCAGCAGCCACCTAGCGGGGCAATTGCAAGAGACCCAGTACTTC
16,TRBV15,NA,NA,TRBJ2-5,CATSRGRGGPKETQYF,TGTGCCACCAGCAGAGGGAGGGGGGGCCCGAAAGAGACCCAGTACTTC
16,TRBV11-3,TRBD2,many,TRBJ2-1,CASSPIGGGIDNEQFF,TGTGCCAGCAGCCCAATAGGCGGGGGGATTGACAATGAGCAGTTCTTC
14,TRBV27,NA,NA,TRBJ2-3,CASSAYWTADTQYF,TGTGCCAGCAGTGCCTACTGGACTGCAGATACGCAGTATTTT